These 30 T cell receptor beta chains came from one sample sequenced in a study of cytomegalovirus exposure and HLA in healthy donors. In the PCR, 60 Vbeta and 13 Jbeta primers were used. Generated by immunoSEQ multiplex PCR, the TCRdb table keeps only in-frame clones and is missing some. The table gives around 210,000 clones; the top ten clones make up around 1.1% of it. Source material: PBMCs. These receptors originate from a girl aged 2 to 9 in good health and CMV-seropositive.

The chain combines TRBV5-1 with TRBJ2-2; a possible D gene is TRBD2 (5 bases). CDR3 length: 14 amino acids. Germline values: CDR1 SGHRS, CDR2 YFSETQ. The V gene lost 6 bases and the J gene lost 4 bases, with 13 bases spanning the gap. This CDR3 reads CASKAGQSTGELFF. The CDR3 DNA is TGCGCCAGCAAGGCGGGCCAGAGCACCGGGGAGCTGTTTTTT.

This chain uses TRBV4-1 with TRBJ2-7; 8 bases line up with TRBD1. Germline lookup yields CDR1 MGHRA and CDR2 YSYEKL. J gave up 3 bases and V 4 bases, and 8 bases lay outside the gene matches. This CDR3 comprises 15 residues. In DNA, the CDR3 is TGCGCCAGCAGCCGGGAGGACAGGGATGGCTACGAGCAGTACTTC. Amino acid sequence: CASSREDRDGYEQYF.

The V and J genes are TRBV9 and TRBJ2-3, with D tentatively TRBD2 (7 bases). V was trimmed by 3 bases and J by 2 bases, leaving 13 bases between them. The CDR3 sequence is 15 residues long. Germline CDR1 SGDLS, CDR2 YYNGEE. The CDR3 here is CASSEGGGPTDTQYF. In DNA, the CDR3 is TGTGCCAGCAGCGAGGGGGGGGGACCCACAGATACGCAGTATTTT.

This sequence joins TRBV15 and TRBJ2-1; maybe TRBD2 (6 bases). This CDR3 spans 12 amino acids. The V end lost 1 base, the J end lost 10 bases, and 8 bases lay between the germline ends. Germline V gene sequence: CDR1 LNHNV, CDR2 YYDKDF (reference sequence). The CDR3 sequence: CATSRGAGEQFF. CDR3 nucleotides: TGTGCCACCAGCAGAGGCGCGGGAGAGCAGTTCTTC.

This chain connects TRBV6-6 to TRBJ2-1; the match to TRBD2 covers 15 bases. Germline CDR1 MNHNY, CDR2 SVGAGI (reference sequence). Unmatched junction bases numbered 5, after V lost 6 bases and J lost 5 bases. The CDR3 contains 16 residues. CDR3 protein: CASRRTSGRGDNEQFF. CDR3 DNA sequence: TGTGCCAGCAGACGGACTAGCGGGAGGGGAGACAATGAGCAGTTCTTC.

The chain joins TRBV28 to TRBJ2-3; 12 positions agree with TRBD2. Germline V lookup: CDR1 MDHEN, CDR2 SYDVKM. Unmatched junction bases numbered 11, after V lost 4 bases and J lost 0 bases. The CDR3 sequence is 19 residues long. CDR3: CASSSEGLAGGPSTDTQYF. Written as DNA, the CDR3 is TGTGCCAGCAGTTCTGAGGGGCTAGCGGGAGGGCCTAGCACAGATACGCAGTATTTT.

The chain combines TRBV6-5 with TRBJ2-3, with D perhaps matching TRBD2 (5 bases). The CDR3 consists of 11 residues. The V gene's germline CDR1 is MNHEY and CDR2 SVGAGI. Trimming removed 5 bases from V and 9 bases from J, with 9 bases in between. The CDR3: CASSTAGTQYF. The DNA of the CDR3 is TGTGCCAGCAGTACTGCGGGCACGCAGTATTTT.

V usage is TRBV4-2 and J usage is TRBJ2-5; TRBD2 matches at 13 bases. The CDR3 contains 17 residues. V dropped 4 bases and J dropped 2; count of bases not matched to a gene: 7. From germline, CDR1 is LGHNA and CDR2 YNFKEQ. The CDR3 sequence: CASSPGLAGVRQETQYF. The CDR3, as DNA: TGTGCCAGCAGCCCTGGACTAGCGGGAGTTAGACAAGAGACCCAGTACTTC.

This CDR3 is CASSLQGARGYTF. As DNA, the CDR3 is TGTGCCAGCAGTCTACAGGGGGCAAGAGGCTACACCTTC. The chain combines TRBV28 with TRBJ1-2; 9 bases align to TRBD1. The germline V gene has CDR1 MDHEN and CDR2 SYDVKM. This CDR3 is 13 amino acids long. With 5 bases clipped from V and 8 bases from J, the junction kept 6 bases outside the gene matches.

J is TRBJ1-2 and V is TRBV10-3; TRBD1 might be the D (6 bases). CDR1 ENHRY and CDR2 SYGVKD come from the germline V gene. CDR3 length equals 13 residues. V lost 5 bases to trimming and J lost 6 bases, with 13 bases between them. The CDR3 loop reads CAISLNREDGYTF. The CDR3, as DNA: TGTGCCATCAGTCTGAACAGGGAAGATGGCTACACCTTC.

The V gene is TRBV5-8, the J gene TRBJ1-1, with a weak D call TRBD1 (6 bases). V dropped 1 base and J dropped 7 bases, with 11 bases sitting between them. CDR1 SGHTS and CDR2 YDEGEE come from the germline V gene. The CDR3 sequence is 13 residues long. The CDR3: CASSLLRGNEAFF. The CDR3 bases are TGTGCCAGCAGCTTGTTGAGGGGGAATGAAGCTTTCTTT.

J is TRBJ2-3 and V is TRBV5-1, with 8 positions matching TRBD2. In germline, CDR1 is SGHRS, CDR2 YFSETQ. The CDR3 runs to 16 residues. V lost 5 bases and J lost 1; bases outside the gene matches: 9. CDR3 DNA: TGCGCCAGCAGTCCCGGGGGGGGGTTTGGCACAGATACGCAGTATTTT. Translation: CASSPGGGFGTDTQYF.

The rearrangement uses TRBV28 and TRBJ1-1; D gene unclear. Per germline, CDR1 MDHEN and CDR2 SYDVKM. V gave up 0 bases and J gave up 4 bases, with 9 bases separating them. The CDR3 contains 14 residues. The CDR3, as DNA: TGTGCCAGCAGTTTATGGGAGGCGGGCACTGAAGCTTTCTTT. This encodes CASSLWEAGTEAFF.

The rearrangement links TRBV28 to TRBJ1-5; 12 bases fit TRBD1. The CDR3 runs to 17 residues. The germline V gene has CDR1 MDHEN and CDR2 SYDVKM. J was trimmed by 0 bases and V by 6 bases; bases with no gene match: 6. The CDR3 protein is CASRGQGALYSNQPQHF. DNA of the CDR3: TGTGCCAGCAGGGGACAGGGGGCGCTTTATAGCAATCAGCCCCAGCATTTT.

The rearrangement uses TRBV5-6 and TRBJ1-4; 10 positions match TRBD1. There are 14 residues in the CDR3. V dropped 4 bases and J dropped 7; count of bases not matched to a gene: 4. Germline lookup yields CDR1 SGHDT and CDR2 YYEEEE. Here the CDR3 reads CASSVGQGFEKLFF. The CDR3 coding sequence is TGTGCCAGCAGCGTGGGACAGGGGTTTGAAAAACTGTTTTTT.

The chain uses TRBV5-1 and TRBJ1-1; tentatively, D is TRBD1 (6 bases). The V end was cut by 5 bases, the J end by 7 bases, with 18 bases between. The CDR3 has 14 residues. Germline CDR1 reads SGHRS; CDR2 reads YFSETQ. The CDR3 DNA is TGCGCCAGCAGACTCATGTTAGGGGGGGGTGAAGCTTTCTTT. It specifies CASRLMLGGGEAFF.

The chain couples TRBV5-6 to TRBJ2-7; 9 bases map to TRBD1. Per germline, CDR1 SGHDT and CDR2 YYEEEE. V was clipped by 4 bases and J by 5 bases; unmatched bases: 7. This CDR3 is built from 14 residues. The chain's CDR3 is CASSPKGQGDEQYF. The CDR3 DNA reads TGTGCCAGCAGCCCAAAGGGACAGGGAGACGAGCAGTACTTC.

The chain employs TRBV4-1 and TRBJ2-5; the D gene is possibly TRBD2 (5 bases). The DNA end favors TRBJ2-7, so the J call may be wrong. The CDR3 runs to 15 residues. CDR1 and CDR2 (germline): MGHRA, YSYEKL. The CDR3 DNA is TGCGCCAGCAGCCAAGAAATTAGCGAGTACTACGAGCAGTACTTC. Amino acids: CASSQEISEYYEQYF.

This chain links TRBV2 with TRBJ2-7; 7 nucleotides agree with TRBD1. Per germline, CDR1 SNHLY and CDR2 FYNNEI. The CDR3 sequence is 13 residues long. J gave up 3 bases and V 11 bases, and 10 bases lay outside the gene matches. The CDR3 region has the DNA TGTGCCTGCCGATGCAGGGGGTACTACGAGCAGTACTTC. Its translation: CACRCRGYYEQYF.

This chain links TRBV7-6 with TRBJ2-6; 8 nucleotides match TRBD1. Germline V gives CDR1 SGHVS, CDR2 FNYEAQ. CDR3 size: 21 residues. The junction had 18 bases not matched to a gene; V was cut back by 5 bases and J by 0 bases. CDR3 region: CASSPEGQVWNGLSGANVLTF. The CDR3 coding sequence is TGTGCCAGCAGCCCAGAGGGACAGGTGTGGAACGGGCTCTCTGGGGCCAACGTCCTGACTTTC.

The V gene is TRBV29-1, the J gene TRBJ2-3; a possible D gene is TRBD2 (6 bases). The CDR3 covers 12 residues. V lost 1 base to trimming and J lost 5 bases, with 7 bases between them. Germline V gives CDR1 SQVTM, CDR2 ANQGSEA. CDR3 protein: CSVEGGGDTQYF. The DNA for the CDR3 is TGCAGCGTTGAAGGGGGAGGAGATACGCAGTATTTT.

The V call is TRBV2, the J call TRBJ2-2, with a tentative D call TRBD2 (5 bases). The CDR3 covers 16 residues. The germline gives CDR1 SNHLY, CDR2 FYNNEI. V lost 0 bases and J 1 base, leaving 9 bases between the germline ends. The CDR3 region is CASSEALRGNTGELFF. Here the CDR3 DNA reads TGTGCCAGCAGTGAAGCCCTACGGGGGAACACCGGGGAGCTGTTTTTT.

This chain joins TRBV10-3 and TRBJ2-1, with a tentative D call TRBD1 (5 bases). Looked up from germline, CDR1 is ENHRY and CDR2 is SYGVKD. The CDR3 has 15 amino acids. With 6 bases removed from V and 7 bases from J, the gap between germline ends came to 19 bases. The CDR3 reads CAIRRQIRESNEQFF. CDR3 nucleotide sequence: TGTGCCATCAGAAGACAGATCAGGGAATCGAATGAGCAGTTCTTC.

With regard to this clone: Mismatch with germline at one junction end may stem from a read error. The V call is TRBV5-6, the J call TRBJ2-7; TRBD2 matches 8 bases. The germline CDR1 and CDR2 sequences are SGHDT and YYEEEE. This CDR3 has 14 residues. The CDR3 DNA sequence: TGTGCCAGCAGCTTGGCCGGACTAGCAAAGGAGCCGTACTTC. It encodes CASSLAGLAKEPYF.

The chain combines TRBV20-1 with TRBJ1-4; D remains unclear. The CDR3 runs 11 residues. Germline CDR1 DFQATT, CDR2 SNEGSKA (reference sequence). V lost 2 bases and J lost 5, with 3 bases in between. As DNA, the CDR3 is TGCAGTGCTAGATCAAATGAAAAACTGTTTTTT. Translation gives CSARSNEKLFF.

The chain links TRBV6-6 to TRBJ2-7; the D is unclear. Trimming took off 5 bases at V and 3 bases at J, with 11 bases between the two ends. The length of the CDR3 is 13 residues. Germline CDR1 and CDR2: MNHNY and SVGAGI (reference sequence). CDR3 in amino acids: CASSAGSGYEQYF. The CDR3 bases are TGTGCCAGCAGTGCCGGGTCCGGCTACGAGCAGTACTTC.

The chain recombines TRBV9 with TRBJ1-5; D is possibly TRBD1 (6 bases). CDR1 is SGDLS, CDR2 YYNGEE, per germline. The CDR3 loop spans 14 amino acids. The V end was cut by 4 bases, the J end by 5 bases, with 13 bases between. CDR3 sequence: CASSPQGLDQPQHF. CDR3 DNA: TGTGCCAGCAGCCCCCAGGGGCTGGATCAGCCCCAGCATTTT.

V is TRBV10-2 and J is TRBJ2-7; a weak D match, TRBD2 (5 bases). V was trimmed by 7 bases and J by 0 bases, leaving 16 bases between them. The CDR3 loop spans 15 amino acids. The germline V gene encodes CDR1 WSHSY and CDR2 SAAADI. The CDR3 region is CASNDGRAYSYEQYF. CDR3 DNA sequence: TGCGCCAGCAACGATGGGAGAGCATACTCCTACGAGCAGTACTTC.

The V call is TRBV5-5, the J call TRBJ1-4; 9 bases are a match to TRBD1. CDR1 is SGHKS and CDR2 is YYEKEE in the germline V gene (reference sequence). Trimming cost V 3 bases and J 8 bases; bases outside gene matches: 2. CDR3 length: 13 amino acids. The CDR3: CASSSGTGEKLFF. Here the CDR3 DNA reads TGTGCCAGCAGCTCCGGGACAGGGGAAAAACTGTTTTTT. The full variable domain, with the rest looked up from reference TRBV5-5 and TRBJ1-4, is DAGVTQSPTHLIKTRGQQVTLRCSPISGHKSVSWYQQVLGQGPQFIFQYYEKEERGRGNFPDRFSARQFPNYSSELNVNALLLGDSALYLCASSSGTGEKLFFGSGTQLSVL.

V usage is TRBV6-5 and J usage is TRBJ2-1; 7 nucleotides agree with TRBD2. V shed 6 bases and J 4 bases; nucleotides not matched to a gene: 6. The CDR3 consists of 14 residues. Per the germline V gene, CDR1 is MNHEY and CDR2 is SVGAGI. CDR3: CASRGRGLYNEQFF. CDR3 nucleotide sequence: TGTGCCAGCAGGGGGAGGGGACTTTACAATGAGCAGTTCTTC.